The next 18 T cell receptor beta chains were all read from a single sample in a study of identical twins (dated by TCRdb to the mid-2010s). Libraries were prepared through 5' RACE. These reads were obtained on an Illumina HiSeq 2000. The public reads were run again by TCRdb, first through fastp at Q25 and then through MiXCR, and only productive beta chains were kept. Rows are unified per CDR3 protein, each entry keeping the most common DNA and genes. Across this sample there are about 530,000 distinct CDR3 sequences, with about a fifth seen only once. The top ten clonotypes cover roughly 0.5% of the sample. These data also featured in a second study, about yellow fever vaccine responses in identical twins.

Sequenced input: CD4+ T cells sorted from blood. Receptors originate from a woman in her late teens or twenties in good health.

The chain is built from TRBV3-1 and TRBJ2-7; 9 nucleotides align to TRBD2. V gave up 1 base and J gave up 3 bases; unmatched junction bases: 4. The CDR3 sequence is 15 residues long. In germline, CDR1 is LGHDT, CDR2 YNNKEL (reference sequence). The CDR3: CASSQAPSGVYEQYV. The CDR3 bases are TGTGCCAGCAGCCAAGCTCCTAGCGGGGTCTACGAGCAGTACGTC.

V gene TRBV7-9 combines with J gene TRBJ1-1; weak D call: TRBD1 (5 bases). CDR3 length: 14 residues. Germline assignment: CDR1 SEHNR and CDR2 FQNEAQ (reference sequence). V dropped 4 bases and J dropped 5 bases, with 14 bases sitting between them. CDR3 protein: CASSSRRGYTEAFF. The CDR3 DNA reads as TGTGCCAGCAGCTCTCGGAGGGGCTATACTGAAGCTTTCTTT.

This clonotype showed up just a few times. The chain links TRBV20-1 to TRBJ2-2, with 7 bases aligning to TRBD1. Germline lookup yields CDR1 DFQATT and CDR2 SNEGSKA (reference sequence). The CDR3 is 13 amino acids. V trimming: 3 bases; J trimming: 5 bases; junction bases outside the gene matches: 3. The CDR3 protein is CSARETGTGELFF. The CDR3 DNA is TGCAGTGCTAGGGAGACAGGGACCGGGGAGCTGTTTTTT.

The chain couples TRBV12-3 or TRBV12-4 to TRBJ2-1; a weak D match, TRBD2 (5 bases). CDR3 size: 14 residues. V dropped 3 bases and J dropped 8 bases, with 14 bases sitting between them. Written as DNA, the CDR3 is TGTGCCAGCAGTTTTAGGCCTACTAGGGATGAGCAGTTCTTC. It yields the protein CASSFRPTRDEQFF.

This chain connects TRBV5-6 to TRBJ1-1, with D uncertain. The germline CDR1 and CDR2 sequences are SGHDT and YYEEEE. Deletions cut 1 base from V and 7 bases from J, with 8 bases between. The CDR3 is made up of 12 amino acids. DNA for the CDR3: TGTGCCAGCAGCTTGTCATGGGGTGAAGCTTTCTTT. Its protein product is CASSLSWGEAFF.

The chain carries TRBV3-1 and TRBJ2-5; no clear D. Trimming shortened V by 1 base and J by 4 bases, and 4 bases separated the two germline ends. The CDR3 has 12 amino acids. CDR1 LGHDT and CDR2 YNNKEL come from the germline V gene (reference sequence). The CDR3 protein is CASSQAGETQYF. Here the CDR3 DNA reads TGTGCCAGCAGCCAAGCGGGAGAGACCCAGTACTTC.

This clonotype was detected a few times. The CDR3 loop is CASSGMNTEAFF. The CDR3 DNA follows: TGTGCCAGCAGTGGAATGAACACTGAAGCTTTCTTT. This chain joins TRBV7-6 and TRBJ1-1; D uncertain. Deletions cut 6 bases from V and 0 bases from J, with 5 bases between. CDR1 and CDR2 (germline): SGHVS, FNYEAQ. CDR3 length: 12 amino acids.

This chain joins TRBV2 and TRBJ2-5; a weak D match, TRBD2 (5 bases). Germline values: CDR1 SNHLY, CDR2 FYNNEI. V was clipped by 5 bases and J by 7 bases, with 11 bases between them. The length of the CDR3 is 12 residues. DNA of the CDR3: TGTGCCAGCAGTAAGAGTGGAGGGACCCAGTACTTC. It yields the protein CASSKSGGTQYF. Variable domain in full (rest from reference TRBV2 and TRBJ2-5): EPEVTQTPSHQVTQMGQEVILRCVPISNHLYFYWYRQILGQKVEFLVSFYNNEISEKSEIFDDQFSVERPDGSNFTLKIRSTKLEDSAMYFCASSKSGGTQYFGPGTRLLVL.

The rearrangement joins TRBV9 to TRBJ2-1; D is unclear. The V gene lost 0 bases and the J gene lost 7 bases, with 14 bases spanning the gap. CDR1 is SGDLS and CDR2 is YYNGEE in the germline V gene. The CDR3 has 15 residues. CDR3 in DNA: TGTGCCAGCAGCGTAGCCTCAAACCCATGGAATGAGCAGTTCTTC. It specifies CASSVASNPWNEQFF.

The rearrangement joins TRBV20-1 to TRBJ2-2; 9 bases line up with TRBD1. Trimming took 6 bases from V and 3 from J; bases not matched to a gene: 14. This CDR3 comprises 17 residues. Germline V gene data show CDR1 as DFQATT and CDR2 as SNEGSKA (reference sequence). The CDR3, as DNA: TGCAGTGCCCTGCCCCTAACAGGGGGCTTTTACACCGGGGAGCTGTTTTTT. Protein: CSALPLTGGFYTGELFF.

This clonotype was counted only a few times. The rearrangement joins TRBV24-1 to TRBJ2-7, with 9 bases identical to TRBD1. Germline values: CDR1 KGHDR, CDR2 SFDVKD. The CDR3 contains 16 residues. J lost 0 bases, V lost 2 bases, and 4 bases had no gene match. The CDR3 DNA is TGTGCCACCAGTGATTCCGGACAGGGGATCTCCTACGAGCAGTACTTC. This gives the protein CATSDSGQGISYEQYF.

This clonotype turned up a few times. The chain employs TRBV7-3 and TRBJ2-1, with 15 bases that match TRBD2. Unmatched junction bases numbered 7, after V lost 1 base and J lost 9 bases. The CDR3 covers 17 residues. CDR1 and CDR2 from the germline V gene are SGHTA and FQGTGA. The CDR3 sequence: CASSLKTRTSGRGEQFF. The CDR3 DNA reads TGTGCCAGCAGCTTAAAGACTCGGACTAGCGGGAGGGGTGAGCAGTTCTTC.

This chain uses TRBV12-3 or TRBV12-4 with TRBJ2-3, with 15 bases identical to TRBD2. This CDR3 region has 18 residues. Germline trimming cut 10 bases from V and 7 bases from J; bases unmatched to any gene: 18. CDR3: CAISRPPGLAGGTNTQYF. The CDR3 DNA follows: TGTGCCATCAGCAGACCCCCGGGACTAGCGGGAGGAACAAATACGCAGTATTTT.

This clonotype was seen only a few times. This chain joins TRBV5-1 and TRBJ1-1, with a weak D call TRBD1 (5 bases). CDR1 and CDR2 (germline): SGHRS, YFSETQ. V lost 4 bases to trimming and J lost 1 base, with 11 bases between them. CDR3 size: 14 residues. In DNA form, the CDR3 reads TGCGCCAGCAGCGTGGACATCCCGAACACTGAAGCTTTCTTT. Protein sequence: CASSVDIPNTEAFF.

The CDR3 DNA reads TGTGCCAGCAGTGAACTGAGGGCTGGCAATCAGCCCCAGCATTTT. Amino acid sequence: CASSELRAGNQPQHF. The V and J genes are TRBV6-1 and TRBJ1-5; D unresolved. The CDR3 loop spans 15 amino acids. Germline CDR1 MNHNS, CDR2 SASEGT. The V end lost 2 bases, the J end lost 2 bases, and 10 bases lay between the germline ends.

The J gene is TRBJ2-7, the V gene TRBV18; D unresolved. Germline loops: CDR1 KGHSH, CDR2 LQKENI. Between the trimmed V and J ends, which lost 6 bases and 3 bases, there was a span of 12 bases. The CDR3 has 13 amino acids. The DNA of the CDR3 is TGTGCCAGCTCCCCGGACGGAGACTACGAGCAGTACTTC. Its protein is CASSPDGDYEQYF.

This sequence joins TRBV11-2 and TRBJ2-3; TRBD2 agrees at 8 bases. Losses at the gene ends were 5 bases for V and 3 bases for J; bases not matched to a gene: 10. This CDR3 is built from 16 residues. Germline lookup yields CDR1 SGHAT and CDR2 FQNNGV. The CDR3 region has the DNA TGTGCCAGCAGCCAACCCTACCAGCGGGAGACAGATACGCAGTATTTT. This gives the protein CASSQPYQRETDTQYF. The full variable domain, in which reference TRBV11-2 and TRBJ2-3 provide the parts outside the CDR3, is EAGVAQSPRYKIIEKRQSVAFWCNPISGHATLYWYQQILGQGPKLLIQFQNNGVVDDSQLPKDRFSAERLKGVDSTLKIQPAKLEDSAVYLCASSQPYQRETDTQYFGPGTRLTVL.

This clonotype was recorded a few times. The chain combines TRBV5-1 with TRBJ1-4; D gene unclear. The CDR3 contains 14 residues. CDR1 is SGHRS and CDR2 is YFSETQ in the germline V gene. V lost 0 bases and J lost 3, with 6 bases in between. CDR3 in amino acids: CASSLDPSNEKLFF. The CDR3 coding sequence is TGCGCCAGCAGCTTGGATCCGTCTAATGAAAAACTGTTTTTT.